This entry lists 11 T cell receptor beta chains sequenced from one sample in a study. MiXCR, applied by TCRdb to the RT-PCR reads, yields one record per CDR3 protein. The data contain about 700,000 distinct CDR3 sequences, 11% to 15% of them singletons. Source material: memory CD4+ T cells from blood. Receptor source: a female donor in good health, serving as a healthy control.

This clonotype has only a few counts. This chain links TRBV20-1 with TRBJ1-1, with 8 bases identical to TRBD1. This CDR3 comprises 14 residues. The V gene end was trimmed by 8 bases and the J gene end by 7 bases; junction bases not matched to a gene: 15. Germline V lookup: CDR1 DFQATT, CDR2 SNEGSKA (reference sequence). The CDR3 coding sequence is TGCAGTCCGGAAAGCGCAGGGGGCGGACGTGAAGCTTTCTTT. It yields the protein CSPESAGGGREAFF.

This clonotype turned up a few times. This chain's CDR3 is CASSSGGRSDTEAFF. For the CDR3, the DNA is TGCGCCAGCAGCTCAGGGGGACGATCGGACACTGAAGCTTTCTTT. The chain couples TRBV5-1 to TRBJ1-1, with 7 bases identical to TRBD1. This CDR3 has 15 residues. The V gene end was trimmed by 3 bases and the J gene end by 3 bases; junction bases not matched to a gene: 8. The germline gives CDR1 SGHRS, CDR2 YFSETQ.

The chain combines TRBV30 with TRBJ1-2; D not certain. V was shortened by 2 bases and J by 4 bases, with 5 bases between the two germline ends. The CDR3 runs 11 residues. Germline lookup yields CDR1 GTSNPN and CDR2 SVGIG (reference sequence). The CDR3 nucleotides are TGTGCCTGGAGTCGAAGCTATGGCTACACCTTC. Translation gives CAWSRSYGYTF.

This clonotype has a count of ten or more. V usage is TRBV20-1 and J usage is TRBJ2-7, with D possibly being TRBD2 (6 bases). Germline values: CDR1 DFQATT, CDR2 SNEGSKA (reference sequence). Trimming removed 3 bases at V and 2 bases at J, with 8 bases between. This CDR3 is built from 12 residues. The CDR3 DNA reads TGCAGTGCTAGCGGGAGTACCTACGAGCAGTACTTC. Amino acids: CSASGSTYEQYF.

This clonotype was recorded a few times. The chain employs TRBV6-1 and TRBJ2-3; the D gene is possibly TRBD2 (6 bases). Deletions cut 6 bases from V and 1 base from J, with 20 bases between. The CDR3 totals 17 residues. Germline CDR1 and CDR2: MNHNS and SASEGT. The CDR3 sequence is CASRTPETRVGTDTQYF. CDR3 nucleotide sequence: TGTGCCAGCAGGACCCCCGAGACTAGAGTGGGCACAGATACGCAGTATTTT.

This clonotype was counted many times. This chain joins TRBV19 and TRBJ2-4; tentatively, D is TRBD1 or TRBD2 (5 bases each). Deletions cut 5 bases from V and 8 bases from J, with 16 bases between. CDR3 length: 14 amino acids. The germline gives CDR1 LNHDA, CDR2 SQIVND (reference sequence). The CDR3 nucleotides read TGTGCCAGTAGTTTTGGGGGTCGTGAGGACATTCAGTACTTC. Translated, it gives CASSFGGREDIQYF.

This clonotype was seen ten or more times. The genes are TRBV5-6 and TRBJ2-4; D not certain. Germline lookup yields CDR1 SGHDT and CDR2 YYEEEE. Trimming removed 2 bases from V and 0 bases from J, with 6 bases in between. The CDR3 covers 14 residues. The CDR3 bases are TGTGCCAGCAGCTTTCCAGGAGCCAAAAACATTCAGTACTTC. Protein: CASSFPGAKNIQYF.

This clonotype was picked up many times. The V and J genes are TRBV20-1 and TRBJ1-1, with a tentative D call TRBD1 (5 bases). The CDR3 length is 15 residues. Per germline, CDR1 DFQATT and CDR2 SNEGSKA (reference sequence). CDR3 loop: CTFFKLGRDNTEAFF. The DNA for the CDR3 is TGCACCTTCTTTAAGCTCGGTAGGGACAACACTGAAGCTTTCTTT.

This clonotype was counted a few times. The V call is TRBV6-5, the J call TRBJ2-5; maybe TRBD2 (6 bases). The CDR3 totals 13 residues. The germline V gene has CDR1 MNHEY and CDR2 SVGAGI. The V end was cut by 3 bases, the J end by 5 bases, with 10 bases between. CDR3 protein: CASSYGGTETQYF. The CDR3 DNA sequence: TGTGCCAGCAGTTATGGCGGGACGGAGACCCAGTACTTC.

This clonotype has more than one count but fewer than ten. This chain links TRBV5-1 with TRBJ2-6; 7 bases line up with TRBD2. V shed 3 bases, J shed 0 bases, and the junction held 6 bases outside the gene matches. Germline loops: CDR1 SGHRS, CDR2 YFSETQ. CDR3 length: 17 residues. The CDR3 loop reads CASSSGGGSSGANVLTF. As DNA, the CDR3 is TGCGCCAGCAGCTCGGGCGGCGGGAGCTCTGGGGCCAACGTCCTGACTTTC.

The chain carries TRBV5-4 and TRBJ1-4; D ambiguous. The V gene's germline CDR1 is SGHNT and CDR2 YYREEE (reference sequence). This CDR3 spans 16 amino acids. Trimming stripped 2 bases from V and 5 bases from J, with 16 bases between. The CDR3 region has the DNA TGTGCCAGCAGCTTCGCTCGGGGTAGCCGGAATGAAAAACTGTTTTTT. This encodes CASSFARGSRNEKLFF.